The clone carrying this TCR beta chain was seen repeatedly, ten times or more. Its cognate antigen is unknown. This sample is part of a study of T cells in Graves' hyperthyroidism and ophthalmopathy. General study results and limits: Blood also contained most expanded thyroid clonotypes above 0.001.

Every diagnosis used clinical symptoms, serum thyroxine and TRAb, thyroid ultrasound and orbital computed tomography. TCR beta CDR3 region amplification was performed from RNA transcripts. TCR CDR3 underwent first-round RT-PCR with the HTBI primer set. TCRdb redid the calling of the multiplex PCR reads with MiXCR, one entry per CDR3 protein. The sample lists approximately 590,000 distinct CDR3 sequences, more than 15% occurring once. CDR3 length: 15 amino acids. Trimming left V 6 bases short and J 0 bases short, with 17 bases between. CDR1 DFQATT and CDR2 SNEGSKA come from the germline V gene (reference sequence).

The sequence came from a young woman with Graves' hyperthyroidism. Material for sequencing was blood. J is TRBJ2-5 and V is TRBV20-1; either TRBD1 or TRBD2 may supply D (5 bases each). The CDR3 protein is CSAGTGPRHQETQYF. The CDR3 bases are TGCAGTGCGGGGACGGGGCCAAGACACCAAGAGACCCAGTACTTC.